The 27 T cell receptor beta chains below all came from one sample that was sequenced in a study of a mutant IDH1 vaccine in newly diagnosed glioma. These receptors have no known antigen. The time point was: week 23, last vaccination. Each dose of the vaccine consisted of 300 ug of mutant IDH1 20-mer peptide, with topical imiquimod. Profiled with immunoSEQ multiplex PCR; TCRdb holds only in-frame clones, not every one. The data contain roughly 38,000 clones, around 79% of them singletons. Material: PBMCs, obtained from a glioma patient whose treatment included an IDH1 peptide vaccine. The receptors stem from a middle-aged woman with glioma. Some clones in this sample may be carry-over from other donors' samples.

This chain connects TRBV15 to TRBJ2-7; D is undetermined. The V and J ends lost 2 bases and 5 bases respectively, with 16 bases between them. Germline V gene sequence: CDR1 LNHNV, CDR2 YYDKDF (reference sequence). The CDR3 length is 15 residues. CDR3 in amino acids: CATSRPPLWADEQYF. The CDR3 DNA is TGTGCCACCAGCAGACCTCCCCTCTGGGCAGACGAGCAGTACTTC. Based on the CDR3 plus reference TRBV15 and TRBJ2-7, the full variable domain is DAMVIQNPRYQVTQFGKPVTLSCSQTLNHNVMYWYQQKSSQAPKLLFHYYDKDFNNEADTPDNFQSRRPNTSFCFLDIRSPGLGDTAMYLCATSRPPLWADEQYFGPGTRLTVT.

J is TRBJ1-4 and V is TRBV5-6; TRBD1 agrees at 8 bases. In germline, CDR1 is SGHDT, CDR2 YYEEEE. The V segment lost 5 bases and the J segment 5 bases; nucleotides outside the gene matches: 11. The CDR3 sequence is 16 residues long. CDR3 DNA sequence: TGTGCCAGCAGTGGTTCAGGGGGCATGGGAAATGAAAAACTGTTTTTT. Protein sequence: CASSGSGGMGNEKLFF.

This clone was picked up a small number of times. This chain connects TRBV5-1 to TRBJ2-5; 7 bases match TRBD1. CDR3 length: 15 residues. V was pared by 4 bases and J by 7 bases, with 13 bases of the junction left unmatched. Germline CDR1 reads SGHRS; CDR2 reads YFSETQ. The DNA of the CDR3 is TGCGCCAGCAGCCAACACCACAGGGGAGAGGGGACCCAGTACTTC. As protein: CASSQHHRGEGTQYF.

The rearrangement links TRBV4-1 to TRBJ2-6; no clear D gene. V was clipped by 2 bases and J by 0 bases, with 2 bases between them. The CDR3 runs to 14 residues. Germline assignment: CDR1 MGHRA and CDR2 YSYEKL. In DNA form, the CDR3 reads TGCGCCAGCAGCCAATTCTCTGGGGCCAACGTCCTGACTTTC. This translates into CASSQFSGANVLTF.

The genes are TRBV10-3 and TRBJ2-7; TRBD1 agrees at 7 bases. V shed 7 bases and J 2 bases; nucleotides not matched to a gene: 8. The CDR3 is made up of 14 amino acids. CDR1 and CDR2 from the germline V gene are ENHRY and SYGVKD. CDR3 sequence reads: CAITDKDRAYEQYF. DNA of the CDR3: TGTGCCATCACCGATAAAGACAGGGCCTACGAGCAGTACTTC.

The chain carries TRBV19 and TRBJ2-2; TRBD1 agrees at 8 bases. Germline CDR1 reads LNHDA; CDR2 reads SQIVND (reference sequence). With V trimmed by 5 bases and J by 7 bases, 6 bases remained unmatched. The CDR3 has 14 residues. The CDR3 sequence is CASSVRGPGGELFF. The CDR3 DNA reads TGTGCCAGTAGTGTCAGGGGGCCGGGCGGGGAGCTGTTTTTT. The full variable domain, in which reference TRBV19 and TRBJ2-2 provide the parts outside the CDR3, is DGGITQSPKYLFRKEGQNVTLSCEQNLNHDAMYWYRQDPGQGLRLIYYSQIVNDFQKGDIAEGYSVSREKKESFPLTVTSAQKNPTAFYLCASSVRGPGGELFFGEGSRLTVL.

V gene TRBV6-6 combines with J gene TRBJ1-3; possibly TRBD1 for D (5 bases). The CDR3 is 15 amino acids. Trimming stripped 0 bases from V and 0 bases from J, with 6 bases between. Germline CDR1 reads MNHNY; CDR2 reads SVGAGI (reference sequence). CDR3 amino acids: CASSYSGDSGNTIYF. CDR3 DNA sequence: TGTGCCAGCAGTTACTCAGGGGACTCTGGAAACACCATATATTTT.

The table lists this clone with a count of one. This chain uses TRBV29-1 with TRBJ1-3; possibly TRBD1 for D (6 bases). Germline V lookup: CDR1 SQVTM, CDR2 ANQGSEA. The CDR3 contains 14 residues. The V and J ends lost 6 bases and 0 bases respectively, with 12 bases between them. The CDR3 reads CSVSGQTSGNTIYF. DNA of the CDR3: TGCAGCGTCTCCGGACAGACCTCTGGAAACACCATATATTTT.

This clone was picked up a small number of times. V is TRBV29-1 and J is TRBJ2-2; TRBD2 might be the D (5 bases). There are 11 residues in the CDR3. The germline CDR1 and CDR2 sequences are SQVTM and ANQGSEA. V dropped 7 bases and J dropped 7 bases, with 10 bases sitting between them. CDR3 sequence (DNA): TGCAGCGCCGGGCGGGTCGGGGAGCTGTTTTTT. Encoded protein: CSAGRVGELFF.

This clone was counted once. The gene calls are TRBV6-6 and TRBJ2-1; TRBD2 aligns across 12 bases. This CDR3 is 15 amino acids long. Germline-derived CDR1 and CDR2 are MNHNY and SVGAGI (reference sequence). Trimming cost V 1 base and J 5 bases; bases outside gene matches: 0. The CDR3 protein is CASSYWTSGNNEQFF. In nucleotides, the CDR3 is TGTGCCAGCAGTTACTGGACTAGCGGGAACAATGAGCAGTTCTTC.

This CDR3 reads CASSGTTTGASWNTEAFF. CDR3 coding DNA: TGTGCCAGCAGCGGAACAACTACAGGGGCTAGTTGGAACACTGAAGCTTTCTTT. The chain joins TRBV11-2 to TRBJ1-1; the match to TRBD1 covers 7 bases. CDR3 length equals 18 residues. Per germline, CDR1 SGHAT and CDR2 FQNNGV. Trimming removed 5 bases from V and 1 base from J; junction bases left unmatched: 16.

V usage is TRBV7-9 and J usage is TRBJ1-1, with a tentative D call TRBD1 (6 bases). CDR1 is SEHNR, CDR2 FQNEAQ, per germline (reference sequence). This CDR3 is 14 amino acids long. Trimming cost V 3 bases and J 8 bases, with 16 bases left between them. CDR3 bases: TGTGCCAGCAGCTTCCAGGACAGTTGGGGCGAAGCTTTCTTT. Encoded protein: CASSFQDSWGEAFF.

The rearrangement links TRBV6-1 to TRBJ2-3; 7 nucleotides agree with TRBD2. With V trimmed by 5 bases and J by 0 bases, 2 bases remained unmatched. This CDR3 is 14 amino acids long. The V gene's germline CDR1 is MNHNS and CDR2 SASEGT. The CDR3 is CASSRLASTDTQYF. In nucleotides, the CDR3 is TGTGCCAGCAGTAGACTAGCTAGCACAGATACGCAGTATTTT.

The V and J genes are TRBV2 and TRBJ1-4; perhaps TRBD1 as D (5 bases). V lost 6 bases and J lost 4, with 12 bases in between. The CDR3 totals 14 residues. The germline CDR1 and CDR2 sequences are SNHLY and FYNNEI. CDR3 in DNA: TGTGCCAGCAGGGCACCGGGGGGTAATGAAAAACTGTTTTTT. Its protein product is CASRAPGGNEKLFF.

This rearrangement joins TRBV7-2 to TRBJ2-5, with D possibly being TRBD1 or TRBD2 (6 bases each). CDR1 is SGHTA, CDR2 FQGNSA, per germline. The CDR3 totals 15 residues. Trimming took 5 bases from V and 5 from J, leaving 18 bases between them. CDR3 amino acids: CASSPQGRQSETQYF. Here the CDR3 DNA reads TGTGCCAGCAGCCCCCAGGGGAGGCAGTCCGAGACCCAGTACTTC.

This chain joins TRBV29-1 and TRBJ2-5, with D tentatively TRBD1 or TRBD2 (5 bases each). In germline, CDR1 is SQVTM, CDR2 ANQGSEA. The length of the CDR3 is 12 residues. Trimming removed 3 bases from V and 3 bases from J, with 8 bases in between. CDR3 coding DNA: TGCAGCGTTGAGCTGGGGGAAGAGACCCAGTACTTC. Translated: CSVELGEETQYF.

V is TRBV6-6 and J is TRBJ2-7; 9 bases agree with TRBD2. Germline values: CDR1 MNHNY, CDR2 SVGAGI (reference sequence). V trimming: 8 bases; J trimming: 5 bases; junction bases outside the gene matches: 10. This CDR3 comprises 14 residues. As DNA, the CDR3 is TGTGCCAGCGGGGGTTCAAGCGGGGGGAACGAGCAGTACTTC. Residues: CASGGSSGGNEQYF.

This sequence joins TRBV6-5 and TRBJ2-1; maybe TRBD2 (6 bases). Trimming cost V 6 bases and J 3 bases, with 15 bases left between them. This CDR3 region has 15 residues. Germline V CDR1 and CDR2: MNHEY, SVGAGI. The CDR3 DNA reads as TGTGCCAGCAGCCCCCTCGGGGGACTCTACAATGAGCAGTTCTTC. The encoded protein is CASSPLGGLYNEQFF.

The genes are TRBV28 and TRBJ2-3; 11 bases are shared with TRBD2. The CDR3 has 15 residues. Germline V lookup: CDR1 MDHEN, CDR2 SYDVKM. Trimming took 10 bases from V and 4 from J; bases not matched to a gene: 10. CDR3 amino acids: CATLPYSGRADTQYF. The CDR3 DNA is TGTGCCACCCTTCCGTATAGCGGGAGGGCAGATACGCAGTATTTT. The whole variable domain, remainder taken from reference TRBV28 and TRBJ2-3, is DVKVTQSSRYLVKRTGEKVFLECVQDMDHENMFWYRQDPGLGLRLIYFSYDVKMKEKGDIPEGYSVSREKKERFSLILESASTNQTSMYLCATLPYSGRADTQYFGPGTRLTVL.

V and J are TRBV10-1 and TRBJ1-4; TRBD1 agrees at 7 bases. The CDR3 loop spans 13 amino acids. Germline CDR1 reads WNHNN; CDR2 reads SYGVQD (reference sequence). V dropped 7 bases and J dropped 2; count of bases not matched to a gene: 1. CDR3 sequence: CASKGATNEKLFF. The CDR3 DNA sequence: TGCGCCAGCAAGGGGGCCACTAATGAAAAACTGTTTTTT.

This clone was detected only once. This rearrangement joins TRBV7-9 to TRBJ2-5; D perhaps matches TRBD2 (6 bases). Germline CDR1 is SEHNR and CDR2 is FQNEAQ (reference sequence). The CDR3 has 13 residues. The germline V and J ends were trimmed by 0 bases and 4 bases, with 6 bases remaining between them. Here the CDR3 reads CASSLAGGETQYF. The CDR3 DNA follows: TGTGCCAGCAGCTTAGCGGGAGGAGAGACCCAGTACTTC.

CDR3 DNA: TGCAGCGCCGGGACTAGCGGGGGCGATGAGCAGTTCTTC. Its translation is CSAGTSGGDEQFF. V is TRBV29-1 and J is TRBJ2-1; 14 bases align to TRBD2. The trim removed 7 bases at V and 8 bases at J, leaving 4 bases unmatched. This CDR3 has 13 residues. The germline V gene encodes CDR1 SQVTM and CDR2 ANQGSEA.

This chain connects TRBV19 to TRBJ2-7; 13 bases map to TRBD2. Germline V gene lookup returns CDR1 LNHDA and CDR2 SQIVND (reference sequence). Losses at the gene ends were 0 bases for V and 6 bases for J; bases not matched to a gene: 5. The CDR3 extends over 16 amino acids. The CDR3 sequence: CASSIDGLAGVSEQYF. The DNA for the CDR3 is TGTGCCAGTAGTATAGATGGACTAGCGGGAGTGAGCGAGCAGTACTTC.

This chain links TRBV12-5 with TRBJ2-1, with D perhaps given as TRBD1 or TRBD2 (6 bases each). The CDR3 is 16 residues long. Germline lookup yields CDR1 LGHNT and CDR2 FRNRAP. V lost 6 bases and J 2 bases, leaving 17 bases between the germline ends. CDR3 sequence (DNA): TGTGCTAGTGGCCCCTTAGGGGGGAGTCCCTACAATGAGCAGTTCTTC. It encodes CASGPLGGSPYNEQFF.

This chain uses TRBV7-9 with TRBJ1-2, with 9 bases matching TRBD1. Germline CDR1 SEHNR, CDR2 FQNEAQ (reference sequence). The CDR3 length is 14 residues. V dropped 3 bases and J dropped 7; count of bases not matched to a gene: 6. The chain's CDR3 is CASSLGQGGSGYTF. The CDR3 nucleotides read TGTGCCAGCAGCTTGGGACAGGGAGGGTCTGGCTACACCTTC.

Judged by abundance, this clone is medium-sized (0.01 to 0.1%). V and J are TRBV15 and TRBJ1-6; D is undetermined. CDR1 and CDR2 (germline): LNHNV, YYDKDF (reference sequence). CDR3 length: 16 residues. V was trimmed by 4 bases and J by 6 bases, leaving 16 bases between them. The CDR3 nucleotides are TGTGCCACCAGCACCCGGGTGATGGGCGGTAATTCACCCCTCCACTTT. Protein: CATSTRVMGGNSPLHF.

The chain links TRBV9 to TRBJ2-3, with D hard to call. The CDR3 sequence is 15 residues long. V gave up 1 base and J gave up 2 bases, with 11 bases separating them. Germline assignment: CDR1 SGDLS and CDR2 YYNGEE. The CDR3 DNA is TGTGCCAGCAGCGTACGAAGCATTGCCACAGATACGCAGTATTTT. Its protein product is CASSVRSIATDTQYF. Filled out from reference TRBV9 and TRBJ2-3, the complete variable domain reads DSGVTQTPKHLITATGQRVTLRCSPRSGDLSVYWYQQSLDQGLQFLIQYYNGEERAKGNILERFSAQQFPDLHSELNLSSLELGDSALYFCASSVRSIATDTQYFGPGTRLTVL.